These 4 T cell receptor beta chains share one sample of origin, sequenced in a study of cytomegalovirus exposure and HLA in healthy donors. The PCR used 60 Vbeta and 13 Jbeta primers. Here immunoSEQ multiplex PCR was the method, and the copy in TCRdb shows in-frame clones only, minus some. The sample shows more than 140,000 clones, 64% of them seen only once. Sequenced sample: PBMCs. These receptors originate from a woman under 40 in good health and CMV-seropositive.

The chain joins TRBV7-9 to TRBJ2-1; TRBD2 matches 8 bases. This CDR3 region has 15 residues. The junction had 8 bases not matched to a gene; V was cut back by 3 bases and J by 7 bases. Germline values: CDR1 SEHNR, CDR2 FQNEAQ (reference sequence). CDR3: CASSFPGLGINEQFF. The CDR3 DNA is TGTGCCAGCAGCTTCCCGGGACTAGGTATAAATGAGCAGTTCTTC. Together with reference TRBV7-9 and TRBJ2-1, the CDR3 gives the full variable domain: DTGVSQNPRHKITKRGQNVTFRCDPISEHNRLYWYRQTLGQGPEFLTYFQNEAQLEKSRLLSDRFSAERPKGSFSTLEIQRTEQGDSAMYLCASSFPGLGINEQFFGPGTRLTVL.

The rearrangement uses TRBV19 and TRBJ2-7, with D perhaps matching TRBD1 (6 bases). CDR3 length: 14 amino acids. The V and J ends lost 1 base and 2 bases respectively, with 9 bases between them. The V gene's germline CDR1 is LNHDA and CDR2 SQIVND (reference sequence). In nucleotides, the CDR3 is TGTGCCAGTAGTATAGCCGGGACAACCTACGAGCAGTACTTC. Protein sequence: CASSIAGTTYEQYF. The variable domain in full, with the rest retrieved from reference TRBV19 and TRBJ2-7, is DGGITQSPKYLFRKEGQNVTLSCEQNLNHDAMYWYRQDPGQGLRLIYYSQIVNDFQKGDIAEGYSVSREKKESFPLTVTSAQKNPTAFYLCASSIAGTTYEQYFGPGTRLTVT.

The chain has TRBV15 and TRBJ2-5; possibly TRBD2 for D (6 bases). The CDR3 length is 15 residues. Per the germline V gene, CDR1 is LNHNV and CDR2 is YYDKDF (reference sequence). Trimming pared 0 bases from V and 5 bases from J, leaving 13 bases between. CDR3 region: CATSRERTTGETQYF. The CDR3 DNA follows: TGTGCCACCAGCAGAGAGAGGACTACGGGGGAGACCCAGTACTTC.

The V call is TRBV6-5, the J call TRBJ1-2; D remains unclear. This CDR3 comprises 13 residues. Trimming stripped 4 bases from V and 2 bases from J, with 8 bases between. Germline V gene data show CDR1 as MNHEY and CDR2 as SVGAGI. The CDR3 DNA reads TGTGCCAGCAGTTCGCGGGAGAACTATGGCTACACCTTC. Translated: CASSSRENYGYTF.